The sample holds a few counts of the clone carrying this TCR beta chain. Data came from immunoSEQ multiplex PCR; TCRdb stores just in-frame clones and leaves some out. The table has some 180,000 clones, 75% to 90% seen once; the top ten hold less than 9%. This sample is part of a study of blood T cell repertoires in COVID-19. The receptor was derived from a woman aged 60-70 years with acute or convalescent COVID-19. The sequenced material came from peripheral blood.

CDR3 residues: CASSSTGFGNTIYF. The DNA of the CDR3 is TGTGCCAGCAGCTCCACAGGGTTTGGAAACACCATATATTTT. This chain connects TRBV7-9 to TRBJ1-3, with D tentatively TRBD1 (6 bases). V lost 4 bases and J 3 bases, leaving 10 bases between the germline ends. This CDR3 comprises 14 residues. Germline loops: CDR1 SEHNR, CDR2 FQNEAQ (reference sequence).